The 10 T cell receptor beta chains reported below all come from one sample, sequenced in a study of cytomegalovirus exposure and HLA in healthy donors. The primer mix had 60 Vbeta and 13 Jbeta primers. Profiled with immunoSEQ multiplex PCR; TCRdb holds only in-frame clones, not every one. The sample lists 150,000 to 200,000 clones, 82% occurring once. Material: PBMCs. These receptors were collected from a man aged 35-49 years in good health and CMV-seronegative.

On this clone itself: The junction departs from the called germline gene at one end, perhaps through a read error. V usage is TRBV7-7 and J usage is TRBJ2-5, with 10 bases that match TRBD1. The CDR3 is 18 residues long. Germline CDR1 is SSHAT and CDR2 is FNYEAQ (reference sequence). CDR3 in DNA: TGTGCTAGCAGCTTAGCGCCGACAGGGGGCCAGGAGCAAGAGACCCAGTACTTC. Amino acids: CASSLAPTGGQEQETQYF.

Written as DNA, the CDR3 is TGTGCCTGGAGTCCCCCGGGACAGGGCCTGCAAGAGACCCAGTACTTC. This sequence encodes CAWSPPGQGLQETQYF. V usage is TRBV30 and J usage is TRBJ2-5; 9 bases line up with TRBD1. This CDR3 is built from 16 residues. Germline V CDR1 and CDR2: GTSNPN, SVGIG (reference sequence). V shed 2 bases and J 2 bases; nucleotides not matched to a gene: 9. Full variable domain (rest looked up from reference TRBV30 and TRBJ2-5): SQTIHQWPATLVQPVGSPLSLECTVEGTSNPNLYWYRQAAGRGLQLLFYSVGIGQISSEVPQNLSASRPQDRQFILSSKKLLLSDSGFYLCAWSPPGQGLQETQYFGPGTRLLVL.

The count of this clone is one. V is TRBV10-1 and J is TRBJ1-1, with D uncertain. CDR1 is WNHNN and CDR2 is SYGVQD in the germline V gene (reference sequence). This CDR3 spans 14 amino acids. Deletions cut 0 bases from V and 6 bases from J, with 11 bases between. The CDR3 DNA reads TGCGCCAGCAGTGAGTCGGAGACCGGGGCTGAAGCTTTCTTT. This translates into CASSESETGAEAFF.

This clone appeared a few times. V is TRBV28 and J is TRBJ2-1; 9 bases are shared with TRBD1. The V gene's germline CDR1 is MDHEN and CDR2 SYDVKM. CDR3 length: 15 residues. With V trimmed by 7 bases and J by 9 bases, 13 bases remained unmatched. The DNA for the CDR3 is TGTGCCAGCACCGCCCCGGGACAGGGTTCAGGTGAGCAGTTCTTC. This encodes CASTAPGQGSGEQFF.

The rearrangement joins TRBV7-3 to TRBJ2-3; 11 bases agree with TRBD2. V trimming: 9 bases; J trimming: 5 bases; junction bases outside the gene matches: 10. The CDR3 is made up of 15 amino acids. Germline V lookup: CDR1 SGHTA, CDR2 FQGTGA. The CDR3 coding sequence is TGTGCCAGTAAGCGGAACGGACTAGCGGGAGATACGCAGTATTTT. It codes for CASKRNGLAGDTQYF.

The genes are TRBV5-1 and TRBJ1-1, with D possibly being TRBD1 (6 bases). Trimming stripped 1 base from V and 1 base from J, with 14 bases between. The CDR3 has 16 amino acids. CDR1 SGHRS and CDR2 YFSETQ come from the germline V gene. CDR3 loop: CASSLRPGGANTEAFF. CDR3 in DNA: TGCGCCAGCAGCTTGAGGCCGGGGGGCGCGAACACTGAAGCTTTCTTT.

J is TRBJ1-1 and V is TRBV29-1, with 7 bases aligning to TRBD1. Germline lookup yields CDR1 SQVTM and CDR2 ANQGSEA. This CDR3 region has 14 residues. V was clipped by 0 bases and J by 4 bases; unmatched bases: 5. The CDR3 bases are TGCAGCGTTGAAGACCCCAACAGGGGCACTGAAGCTTTCTTT. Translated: CSVEDPNRGTEAFF. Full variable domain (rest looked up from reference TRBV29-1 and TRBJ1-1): SAVISQKPSRDICQRGTSLTIQCQVDSQVTMMFWYRQQPGQSLTLIATANQGSEATYESGFVIDKFPISRPNLTFSTLTVSNMSPEDSSIYLCSVEDPNRGTEAFFGQGTRLTVV.

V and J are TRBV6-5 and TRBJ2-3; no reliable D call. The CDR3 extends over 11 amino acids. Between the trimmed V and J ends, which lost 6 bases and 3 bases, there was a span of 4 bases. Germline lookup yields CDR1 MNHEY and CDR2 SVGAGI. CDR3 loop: CASRYTDTQYF. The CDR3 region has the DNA TGTGCCAGCAGATATACAGATACGCAGTATTTT.

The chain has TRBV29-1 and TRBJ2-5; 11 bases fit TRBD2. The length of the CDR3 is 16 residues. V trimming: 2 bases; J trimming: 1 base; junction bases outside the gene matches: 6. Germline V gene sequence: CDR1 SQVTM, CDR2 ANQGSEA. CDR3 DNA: TGCAGCGTTGAATTGCGGCTAGCGGGGGGCCAAGAGACCCAGTACTTC. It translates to CSVELRLAGGQETQYF.

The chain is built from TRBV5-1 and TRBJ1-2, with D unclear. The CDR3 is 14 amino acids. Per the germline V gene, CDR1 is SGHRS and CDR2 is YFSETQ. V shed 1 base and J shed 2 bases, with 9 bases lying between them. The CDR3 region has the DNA TGCGCCAGCAGCTTGACGCAGTTGAACTATGGCTACACCTTC. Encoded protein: CASSLTQLNYGYTF.